This TCR beta chain was captured by sequencing in a study of PD-L1 blockade in urothelial cancer. Across the study: Blood analysis was done at 3 weeks (second dose) and 6 weeks after treatment began.

The repertoire was sequenced with immunoSEQ multiplex PCR; TCRdb's copy has only in-frame clones and lacks some. The sample lists about 79,000 clones, around 85% occurring once. Time point reported: pretreatment peripheral blood. The sample was PBMCs, taken around atezolizumab (anti-PD-L1) treatment. This TCR was sampled from a man aged 55 to 70 with urothelial cancer.

The CDR3 sequence: CASSAGLAGTDTQYF. In DNA form, the CDR3 reads TGTGCCAGCAGCGCAGGACTAGCGGGTACAGATACGCAGTATTTT. The gene calls are TRBV9 and TRBJ2-3; 11 bases line up with TRBD2. Germline CDR1 and CDR2: SGDLS and YYNGEE. The CDR3 totals 15 residues. The V and J ends lost 3 bases and 3 bases, in that order; junction bases with no gene match: 3.